Below are 27 T cell receptor beta chains sequenced from a single sample in a study of cytomegalovirus exposure and HLA in healthy donors. In the PCR, 60 Vbeta and 13 Jbeta primers were used. Sequencing used immunoSEQ multiplex PCR; TCRdb keeps in-frame clones, though not all of them. The clone table shows over 55,000 clones, with the ten largest holding less than 20%. Sequencing was done on a sample of PBMCs. These receptor sequences come from a boy younger than 18 in good health and CMV-seronegative.

The rearrangement uses TRBV9 and TRBJ1-4; D is possibly TRBD1 (5 bases). The CDR3 totals 16 residues. Germline V CDR1 and CDR2: SGDLS, YYNGEE. V was trimmed by 3 bases and J by 0 bases, leaving 12 bases between them. The CDR3 nucleotides are TGTGCCAGCAGCGCCGACAGAAGTGCAACTAATGAAAAACTGTTTTTT. Translated, it gives CASSADRSATNEKLFF.

The chain joins TRBV7-9 to TRBJ1-5, with 7 bases that match TRBD1. Trimming at V came to 5 bases and at J to 3 bases, leaving 13 bases not matched to a gene. CDR3 length equals 17 residues. From germline, CDR1 is SEHNR and CDR2 FQNEAQ (reference sequence). This CDR3 reads CASSLIRDSTPNQPQHF. The CDR3 DNA is TGTGCCAGCAGCCTGATCCGGGACAGCACACCCAATCAGCCCCAGCATTTT.

As for this clone: Sequence at one end of the junction differs from germline and may be a read error. This chain connects TRBV7-2 to TRBJ2-5, with D possibly matching TRBD2 (6 bases). Germline V gene sequence: CDR1 SGHTA, CDR2 FQGNSA. The CDR3 totals 12 residues. CDR3 bases: TGTGCCAGCAGCCTGTCTAGCGTTCTAAGGGACTTC. Protein product: CASSLSSVLRDF.

The chain couples TRBV5-1 to TRBJ2-1, with TRBD2 identical over 7 bases. Germline CDR1 is SGHRS and CDR2 is YFSETQ. Germline trimming cut 4 bases from V and 7 bases from J; bases unmatched to any gene: 11. The CDR3 consists of 15 residues. In DNA form, the CDR3 reads TGCGCCAGCAGCCCCATGAGCGGGACCAAAAATGAGCAGTTCTTC. Its translation is CASSPMSGTKNEQFF.

The genes are TRBV10-3 and TRBJ2-1; possibly TRBD2 for D (5 bases). CDR1 and CDR2 (germline): ENHRY, SYGVKD. Deletions cut 0 bases from V and 9 bases from J, with 6 bases between. This CDR3 spans 12 amino acids. The CDR3 DNA reads TGTGCCATCAGTGAGTCCAGCGGTGAGCAGTTCTTC. Translated: CAISESSGEQFF.

V is TRBV19 and J is TRBJ1-1; 7 nucleotides agree with TRBD1. Trimming cost V 5 bases and J 4 bases; bases outside gene matches: 7. The CDR3 has 14 residues. Germline V gene sequence: CDR1 LNHDA, CDR2 SQIVND (reference sequence). The CDR3: CASSSQGRSTEAFF. CDR3 nucleotides: TGTGCCAGTAGTTCACAGGGGCGGAGCACTGAAGCTTTCTTT.

The chain uses TRBV7-2 and TRBJ1-5, with D unresolved. There are 15 residues in the CDR3. Germline V gene data show CDR1 as SGHTA and CDR2 as FQGNSA. Trimming pared 4 bases from V and 0 bases from J, leaving 10 bases between. CDR3 coding DNA: TGTGCCAGCAGCTATGGAGAGAATAGCAATCAGCCCCAGCATTTT. Translated: CASSYGENSNQPQHF.

The chain employs TRBV29-1 and TRBJ2-6, with 8 positions matching TRBD1. This CDR3 spans 15 amino acids. The V gene's germline CDR1 is SQVTM and CDR2 ANQGSEA. V lost 1 base and J lost 12; bases outside the gene matches: 11. The DNA for the CDR3 is TGCAGCGTTGAAGCATTCGTTGGACAGGGAAGCGTCCTGACTTTC. Translation gives CSVEAFVGQGSVLTF.

The chain links TRBV27 to TRBJ2-7; maybe TRBD1 (6 bases). Per the germline V gene, CDR1 is MNHEY and CDR2 is SMNVEV (reference sequence). Trimming cost V 8 bases and J 3 bases, with 11 bases left between them. The CDR3 sequence is 12 residues long. The CDR3 sequence is CASGTPLYEQYF. CDR3 nucleotides: TGTGCCAGCGGGACACCACTCTACGAGCAGTACTTC.

The rearrangement joins TRBV6-1 to TRBJ1-5; no clear D. The germline V gene has CDR1 MNHNS and CDR2 SASEGT. The CDR3 sequence is 16 residues long. V lost 0 bases and J 0 bases, leaving 9 bases between the germline ends. CDR3: CASSEAVAYSNQPQHF. The CDR3 coding sequence is TGTGCCAGCAGTGAAGCAGTAGCCTATAGCAATCAGCCCCAGCATTTT.

The CDR3 DNA is TGTGCCAGCAGCTTAGAGGCGGGGGGGACAGACAATGAGCAGTTCTTC. The encoded protein is CASSLEAGGTDNEQFF. V is TRBV11-3 and J is TRBJ2-1; 9 nucleotides match TRBD2. Germline CDR1 SGHNT, CDR2 YENEEA. V dropped 0 bases and J dropped 5; count of bases not matched to a gene: 5. The CDR3 is made up of 16 amino acids.

The CDR3: CASSYYPQDGYTF. DNA of the CDR3: TGTGCCAGCAGTTACTACCCCCAGGATGGCTACACCTTC. This chain links TRBV6-5 with TRBJ1-2, with D unresolved. The CDR3 is 13 residues long. With 1 base removed from V and 6 bases from J, the gap between germline ends came to 9 bases. Germline CDR1 is MNHEY and CDR2 is SVGAGI.

J is TRBJ2-7 and V is TRBV4-1; D unclear. Germline-derived CDR1 and CDR2 are MGHRA and YSYEKL. V was cut by 0 bases and J by 3 bases, with 12 bases left in between. CDR3 length: 15 amino acids. CDR3 DNA: TGCGCCAGCAGCCAAGATTCTGTAAACAGCTACGAGCAGTACTTC. Protein: CASSQDSVNSYEQYF.

V usage is TRBV6-5 and J usage is TRBJ2-2, with no clear D. The CDR3 extends over 11 amino acids. CDR1 is MNHEY and CDR2 is SVGAGI in the germline V gene. Trimming removed 1 base at V and 8 bases at J, with 2 bases between. The CDR3 DNA reads TGTGCCAGCAGTTACTTAGGGGAGCTGTTTTTT. Translating it yields CASSYLGELFF.

This chain connects TRBV7-2 to TRBJ2-5; D remains ambiguous. The germline gives CDR1 SGHTA, CDR2 FQGNSA. Trimming pared 4 bases from V and 3 bases from J, leaving 3 bases between. The CDR3 has 11 residues. The CDR3 DNA sequence: TGTGCCAGCAGCTCGGAAGAGACCCAGTACTTC. This sequence encodes CASSSEETQYF.

J is TRBJ2-2 and V is TRBV11-1, with D hard to call. The CDR3 runs 13 residues. The germline gives CDR1 SGHAT, CDR2 FQDESV (reference sequence). V lost 2 bases, J lost 6 bases, and 7 bases lay in between. In DNA, the CDR3 is TGTGCCAGCAGCTTAAGTTTAGCCGGGGAGCTGTTTTTT. As protein: CASSLSLAGELFF.

The CDR3 region has the DNA TGTGCCAGCTCACCAGTAACCAGCAGGGGATCTGGAAACACCATATATTTT. Translated: CASSPVTSRGSGNTIYF. V is TRBV18 and J is TRBJ1-3; maybe TRBD1 (6 bases). The V and J ends lost 2 bases and 1 base respectively, with 15 bases between them. The CDR3 sequence is 17 residues long. Germline loops: CDR1 KGHSH, CDR2 LQKENI.

The V and J genes are TRBV19 and TRBJ1-5, with unresolved D. There are 16 residues in the CDR3. Germline CDR1 LNHDA, CDR2 SQIVND (reference sequence). V dropped 3 bases and J dropped 0 bases, with 12 bases sitting between them. The DNA for the CDR3 is TGTGCCAGTAGTATGAGCAGTGGCGGTAGCAATCAGCCCCAGCATTTT. Protein product: CASSMSSGGSNQPQHF.

V usage is TRBV7-7 and J usage is TRBJ2-5; 7 nucleotides line up with TRBD1. The CDR3 extends over 12 amino acids. The V segment lost 5 bases and the J segment 8 bases; nucleotides outside the gene matches: 5. The V gene's germline CDR1 is SSHAT and CDR2 FNYEAQ (reference sequence). Here the CDR3 DNA reads TGTGCCAGCAGCGCCGGGACAGCAACCCAGTACTTC. Translated, it gives CASSAGTATQYF.

The rearrangement joins TRBV5-4 to TRBJ1-5, with 10 nucleotides matching TRBD1. CDR1 is SGHNT and CDR2 is YYREEE in the germline V gene (reference sequence). V was clipped by 3 bases and J by 2 bases; unmatched bases: 5. The CDR3 totals 16 residues. The CDR3, as DNA: TGTGCCAGCAGCTCGGACAGGGGGGAAGGCAATCAGCCCCAGCATTTT. Its protein product is CASSSDRGEGNQPQHF.

The rearrangement joins TRBV19 to TRBJ1-6, with 7 bases fitting TRBD1. The CDR3 is 15 residues long. With 4 bases clipped from V and 7 bases from J, the junction kept 7 bases outside the gene matches. CDR1 is LNHDA and CDR2 is SQIVND in the germline V gene (reference sequence). The CDR3 DNA is TGTGCCAGTAGTACAGACAGGGCTGGCAATTCACCCCTCCACTTT. It translates to CASSTDRAGNSPLHF.

The chain combines TRBV9 with TRBJ2-5, with D possibly TRBD2 on 5 matching bases. Per the germline V gene, CDR1 is SGDLS and CDR2 is YYNGEE. V was pared by 7 bases and J by 2 bases, with 15 bases between. The CDR3 extends over 14 amino acids. CDR3 protein: CASGPGNLQETQYF. CDR3 DNA sequence: TGTGCCAGCGGTCCCGGGAACCTACAAGAGACCCAGTACTTC. Full variable domain (rest looked up from reference TRBV9 and TRBJ2-5): DSGVTQTPKHLITATGQRVTLRCSPRSGDLSVYWYQQSLDQGLQFLIQYYNGEERAKGNILERFSAQQFPDLHSELNLSSLELGDSALYFCASGPGNLQETQYFGPGTRLLVL.

This sequence joins TRBV7-2 and TRBJ1-2, with 8 bases that match TRBD1. With 6 bases clipped from V and 8 bases from J, the junction kept 11 bases outside the gene matches. The CDR3 sequence is 14 residues long. Germline-derived CDR1 and CDR2 are SGHTA and FQGNSA. Here the CDR3 DNA reads TGTGCCAGCAGTTTTAAACAGGGGGACTCCGGCTACACCTTC. The encoded protein is CASSFKQGDSGYTF.

The V call is TRBV6-1, the J call TRBJ1-5; TRBD1 agrees at 9 bases. This CDR3 contains 18 residues. The V and J ends lost 4 bases and 3 bases, in that order; junction bases with no gene match: 13. The germline V gene encodes CDR1 MNHNS and CDR2 SASEGT. Here the CDR3 DNA reads TGTGCCAGCAGTGCATCGACAGGGGGGCCCGGAGACAATCAGCCCCAGCATTTT. Translating it yields CASSASTGGPGDNQPQHF.

The genes are TRBV6-1 and TRBJ2-5; 14 nucleotides align to TRBD2. V lost 2 bases, J lost 8 bases, and 4 bases stayed unmatched. Looked up from germline, CDR1 is MNHNS and CDR2 is SASEGT. This CDR3 comprises 15 residues. In nucleotides, the CDR3 is TGTGCCAGCAGTGAACAGGGACTAGCGGGGGATACCCAGTACTTC. Protein: CASSEQGLAGDTQYF.

The rearrangement links TRBV6-5 to TRBJ1-2, with TRBD1 matching over 8 bases. Germline loops: CDR1 MNHEY, CDR2 SVGAGI. Unmatched junction bases numbered 10, after V lost 5 bases and J lost 8 bases. The CDR3 has 14 residues. The CDR3 sequence: CASSPLDRGKGYTF. The CDR3 DNA reads as TGTGCCAGCAGTCCCCTTGACAGGGGAAAAGGCTACACCTTC.

The rearrangement links TRBV10-3 to TRBJ2-3, with 7 positions matching TRBD2. The CDR3 spans 15 residues. The trim removed 4 bases at V and 2 bases at J, leaving 6 bases unmatched. CDR1 is ENHRY and CDR2 is SYGVKD in the germline V gene. The CDR3 DNA reads TGTGCCATCAGTGGGGGCGGGAGTCCCACAGATACGCAGTATTTT. As protein: CAISGGGSPTDTQYF.